Included here is one T cell receptor (beta chain) sequence, with context. Per the study methods: Estimated nucleated cell counts came from reference gene primer amplification. TCRdb's table, derived via immunoSEQ multiplex PCR, lists solely in-frame clones and lacks some. That table is the source of V, J and clone size, and D and trimming were worked out from the DNA. The repertoire holds 99,000 or so clones, with 86% as singletons. The data were taken from a study of blood T cell repertoires in COVID-19. Study-level information: Italy, Spain and the United States were the sources of the convalescent and acute COVID-19 samples. Sample material is recorded as cDNA or gDNA derived from T cells, B-cell-depleted T cells, or PBMCs.

The V gene lost 0 bases and the J gene lost 8 bases, with 16 bases spanning the gap. Germline values: CDR1 LGHDT, CDR2 YNNKEL (reference sequence). CDR3 length equals 15 residues. The specimen was peripheral blood. This TCR derives from an older woman in a cohort sampled during active or convalescent COVID-19. This chain joins TRBV3-1 (or the pseudogene TRBV3-2) and TRBJ1-2; D possibly corresponds to TRBD1 (5 bases). The CDR3 loop is CASSQDLGGGRGYTF. CDR3 DNA sequence: TGTGCCAGCAGCCAAGATCTGGGGGGAGGGAGAGGCTACACCTTC.